This T cell receptor (beta chain) was documented in a study of shared clonotypes between healthy human individuals (dated by TCRdb to the early 2020s). In terms of the full investigation: The cohort included a few men and a couple of women between 18 and 49 years of age. To estimate repertoire size and how much clonotypes are shared between individuals, the study performed deep sequencing of blood TCR repertoires from five healthy adults. Different laboratories and diverse techniques were used to prepare libraries and sequence TCR repertoires, to increase sequencing depth and limit assay-specific biases. Between about 0.8 and 9.5 billion PBMCs per donor were obtained by leukapheresis.

What the research found in general, with its limitations: Pairwise subsampling indicated that sequencing depth was expected to affect the degree of clonotype sharing among donors. The small number of donors limited the genetic and exposure-history diversity represented. Sampling was limited to blood, and TCR repertoires in tissue likely differ from TCR repertoires in blood.

The germline V gene sets CDR1 to SGHAT and CDR2 to FQNNGV. From cysteine to phenylalanine, the CDR3 is 14 amino acids long. The only DNA kept is the CDR3, 42 bases in frame from the first base. Deletion took 4 bases off V and 1 base off J, with a span of 10 bases between the germline ends. The donors were healthy, HIV-negative adults who had no recently reported acute infections or vaccinations. All donors were Caucasian adults living in Nashville, Tennessee, USA. In the unsorted samples, 90 million or so PBMCs were counted, and genomic DNA was extracted using the QIAamp DNA Blood Mini kit. Blood was obtained by leukapheresis, after which PBMCs were separated by Ficoll-Histopaque density gradient centrifugation and cryopreserved in liquid nitrogen vapor phase. Using the deep immunoSEQ assay, multiplex PCR amplified TCR CDR3 regions from genomic DNA. For each cell subset, the extracted genomic DNA was distributed evenly across all wells of several immunoSEQ 96-well plates, and each plate served as one replicate. For unsorted PBMC, about 300 ng of genomic DNA, equivalent to tens of thousands of T cell genomes, went into each replicate PCR. Ten immunoSEQ deep assay plates were used to sequence the unsorted PBMC genomic DNA. Purified libraries were quantified with a Qubit 3.0 fluorometer, sized on a Bioanalyzer 2100, and re-quantified with the KAPA Library Quantification kit. Each immunoSEQ 96-well plate was sequenced on its own single-read 150-cycle Illumina NextSeq 550 flow cell. On the authors' methods: Because the immunoSEQ output included only junctional sequences and no quality scores, the filtering could not be the same as the filtering used for full-length reads. Sequences were annotated with PyIR, a Python wrapper for IgBLAST v1.9, using IMGT germline references to assign V/J genes and CDR3. Reads with weak V/J assignments (E-value above 1e-6), missing CDR3, stop codons, out-of-frame junctions, or ambiguous translated residues were removed. A V3J clonotype was defined by an identical inferred V gene, J gene, and CDR3 amino acid sequence. Percentage overlap between repertoires was calculated by dividing the number of shared unique clonotypes by the size of the smaller repertoire. Three approaches were used to assess repertoire richness: RTK rarefaction, the Chao1 estimator, and Recon v2.1 estimates of unobserved clonotypes. The source is immuneACCESS, and TCRdb retained only in-frame sequences with V and J called. Part of the clones is not carried over; for the studies checked, unresolved V genes explain less than half of this, and the remainder is unexplained. V and J calls and clone size follow that table, whereas D and trimming were derived from the DNA. Here the sample has 400,000 to 600,000 clones; 79% occur a single time. The ten biggest clones cover approximately 13% of the sample.

Comment on this clone: The antigen this receptor binds is unknown. No base quality values were provided; no much bigger clone lies one nucleotide off.

Sequencing was performed on PBMCs. The chain was built from TRBV11-2 and TRBJ1-2, with TRBD1 perhaps the D gene, on 6 matching bases. The TCR was taken from a woman aged 40 to 50 in good health. Some clones in this sample may be carry-over from other donors' samples. Here the CDR3 is given as CASSSGQNNYGYTF. The DNA sequence reads TGTGCCAGCAGCTCGGGACAAAATAACTATGGCTACACCTTC.